This paragraph reports one TCR beta chain. No antigen is known for it. Negatively enriched CD4+ T cells were divided by CD45RA into naive and memory. This sample is drawn from a study of shared clonotypes between healthy human individuals. Measured with immunoSEQ multiplex PCR; TCRdb has only the in-frame clones, and not every one. Among roughly 2.2 million clones, approximately 95% were seen once, and the ten largest hold 0.35% to 0.45%. Study-level findings and limits: Against clonotypes common to all four donors, non-shared ones had lower generation probabilities.

V lost 3 bases to trimming and J lost 1 base, with 16 bases between them. The CDR3 contains 16 residues. The germline gives CDR1 GTSNPN, CDR2 SVGIG (reference sequence). This chain uses TRBV30 with TRBJ2-1; TRBD1 or TRBD2 may be the D gene (5 bases each). The sequence was collected from a man in his late teens or twenties in good health. Some clones in this sample may be carry-over from other donors' samples. Sequencing was done on a sample of naive CD4+ T cells from PBMCs. Subset given: CD45RA+ positively selected. Here the CDR3 DNA reads TGTGCCTGGAGGGGACGGACGGGTGAGTCCTACAATGAGCAGTTCTTC. As protein: CAWRGRTGESYNEQFF.